One and the same sample provided the 21 T cell receptor beta chains below, sequenced in a study of T-cell memory formation after mild COVID-19. TCRdb re-called the 5' RACE reads with MiXCR, one entry per CDR3 protein. The sample lists 540,000 or so distinct CDR3 sequences, about a fifth occurring once. Source material: PBMCs or a T cell subset sorted from them (not recorded which). These TCRs come from an adult woman who had mild COVID-19 (a few samples of this study predate the infection). Cell type and time point are not known.

This clonotype turned up a few times. The chain recombines TRBV20-1 with TRBJ2-1; TRBD2 matches 9 bases. The CDR3 is 16 residues long. V lost 1 base to trimming and J lost 5 bases; unmatched junction nucleotides: 9. Germline loops: CDR1 DFQATT, CDR2 SNEGSKA (reference sequence). CDR3 bases: TGCAGTGCTAGAGGAATGGAGGCTAGCGGGAACAATGAGCAGTTCTTC. This sequence encodes CSARGMEASGNNEQFF.

V is TRBV10-3 and J is TRBJ2-7; TRBD1 is a possible D gene (6 bases). This CDR3 has 11 amino acids. Germline V lookup: CDR1 ENHRY, CDR2 SYGVKD. V was trimmed by 11 bases and J by 1 base, leaving 9 bases between them. The CDR3 nucleotides read TGTGCCGCACAGGGATCCTACGAGCAGTACTTC. Translated, it gives CAAQGSYEQYF.

This clonotype has a handful of counts. V gene TRBV27 combines with J gene TRBJ2-2, with 9 bases matching TRBD1. V was clipped by 8 bases and J by 3 bases; unmatched bases: 7. This CDR3 has 15 residues. The germline gives CDR1 MNHEY, CDR2 SMNVEV (reference sequence). The DNA for the CDR3 is TGTGCCAGCCAACCCGGGACAGGGTACACCGGGGAGCTGTTTTTT. Its protein is CASQPGTGYTGELFF.

This clonotype has a handful of counts. J is TRBJ2-3 and V is TRBV7-9; no firm D call. Trimming removed 7 bases from V and 0 bases from J, with 8 bases in between. The CDR3 loop spans 13 amino acids. Germline assignment: CDR1 SEHNR and CDR2 FQNEAQ (reference sequence). CDR3 residues: CASIFLSTDTQYF. CDR3 nucleotide sequence: TGTGCCAGCATTTTCCTCAGCACAGATACGCAGTATTTT.

This clonotype was seen more than once but under ten times. This rearrangement joins TRBV18 to TRBJ2-6; the D is unclear. V was trimmed by 3 bases and J by 0 bases, leaving 9 bases between them. This CDR3 comprises 16 residues. Germline CDR1 KGHSH, CDR2 LQKENI. The CDR3 loop reads CASSPPTGSGANVLTF. The CDR3 DNA reads as TGTGCCAGCTCACCTCCGACGGGCTCTGGGGCCAACGTCCTGACTTTC. The whole variable domain, filled in from reference TRBV18 and TRBJ2-6, reads NAGVMQNPRHLVRRRGQEARLRCSPMKGHSHVYWYRQLPEEGLKFMVYLQKENIIDESGMPKERFSAEFPKEGPSILRIQQVVRGDSAAYFCASSPPTGSGANVLTFGAGSRLTVL.

This clonotype was recorded a few times. The J gene is TRBJ2-1, the V gene TRBV7-6; 10 nucleotides line up with TRBD2. Germline V CDR1 and CDR2: SGHVS, FNYEAQ. Trimming at V came to 5 bases and at J to 6 bases, leaving 4 bases not matched to a gene. CDR3 size: 14 residues. This chain's CDR3 is CASSEAGGRNEQFF. The CDR3, as DNA: TGTGCCAGCAGCGAAGCGGGGGGGCGCAATGAGCAGTTCTTC.

This clonotype was seen a handful of times. V usage is TRBV6-5 and J usage is TRBJ2-1, with D unclear. Deletions cut 2 bases from V and 0 bases from J, with 2 bases between. The germline gives CDR1 MNHEY, CDR2 SVGAGI. CDR3 size: 13 residues. CDR3 bases: TGTGCCAGCAGTTACAGCTCCTACAATGAGCAGTTCTTC. Translated: CASSYSSYNEQFF.

The J gene is TRBJ2-5, the V gene TRBV7-9; TRBD2 is a possible D gene (6 bases). V shed 3 bases and J shed 4 bases, with 18 bases lying between them. CDR3 length: 16 residues. Germline-derived CDR1 and CDR2 are SEHNR and FQNEAQ (reference sequence). Here the CDR3 DNA reads TGTGCCAGCAGCTTCGCGGAGGGGCGCCTTCGAGAGACCCAGTACTTC. Translated: CASSFAEGRLRETQYF.

The chain links TRBV10-3 to TRBJ1-1; the D is unclear. The V end was cut by 6 bases, the J end by 1 base, with 9 bases between. Germline CDR1 reads ENHRY; CDR2 reads SYGVKD. The CDR3 is made up of 13 amino acids. The CDR3 sequence is CAISPLGNTEAFF. CDR3 nucleotide sequence: TGTGCCATCAGCCCACTGGGGAACACTGAAGCTTTCTTT.

This clonotype was seen a single time. The chain recombines TRBV12-3 or TRBV12-4 with TRBJ2-3, with D perhaps matching TRBD2 (6 bases). The CDR3 is made up of 14 amino acids. V was trimmed by 5 bases and J by 6 bases, leaving 15 bases between them. Here the CDR3 reads CASSEKGGSDTQYF. For the CDR3, the DNA is TGTGCCAGCAGTGAGAAGGGAGGATCGGATACGCAGTATTTT.

This clonotype was observed at least ten times. The rearrangement joins TRBV19 to TRBJ2-1; TRBD1 aligns across 8 bases. Germline-derived CDR1 and CDR2 are LNHDA and SQIVND (reference sequence). Trimming at V came to 7 bases and at J to 4 bases, leaving 6 bases not matched to a gene. The CDR3 sequence is 14 residues long. Written as DNA, the CDR3 is TGTGCCAGTAATCCAGGGGGCTTTTACAATGAGCAGTTCTTC. Translated: CASNPGGFYNEQFF.

This clonotype occurred a few times. The chain has TRBV5-1 and TRBJ2-1; no clear D gene. Trimming stripped 0 bases from V and 9 bases from J, with 10 bases between. The CDR3 is 13 amino acids. CDR1 and CDR2 from the germline V gene are SGHRS and YFSETQ. CDR3 DNA sequence: TGCGCCAGCAGCTTGGAACGAAGGACTGAGCAGTTCTTC. This encodes CASSLERRTEQFF.

This chain joins TRBV7-6 and TRBJ1-5, with a weak D call TRBD1 (5 bases). The CDR3 runs to 13 residues. Germline CDR1 reads SGHVS; CDR2 reads FNYEAQ. V dropped 5 bases and J dropped 9 bases, with 14 bases sitting between them. CDR3 sequence (DNA): TGTGCCAGCAGCCTTGGACATCCAGGGCCCCAGCATTTT. It encodes CASSLGHPGPQHF.

Only a few counts were recorded for this clonotype. The chain joins TRBV4-1 to TRBJ2-1; 12 bases map to TRBD2. The CDR3 is 16 residues long. Germline lookup yields CDR1 MGHRA and CDR2 YSYEKL. V shed 1 base, J shed 12 bases, and the junction held 10 bases outside the gene matches. The CDR3 reads CASSQAGTSGQQGQFF. Here the CDR3 DNA reads TGCGCCAGCAGCCAAGCCGGGACTAGCGGGCAGCAGGGGCAGTTCTTC.

This clonotype was counted a few times. The gene calls are TRBV7-9 and TRBJ1-6; D is undetermined. V lost 7 bases to trimming and J lost 8 bases, with 9 bases between them. This CDR3 spans 12 amino acids. The germline V gene encodes CDR1 SEHNR and CDR2 FQNEAQ (reference sequence). Here the CDR3 reads CASTVGDSPLHF. CDR3 nucleotide sequence: TGTGCCAGCACCGTTGGGGATTCACCCCTCCACTTT.

This clonotype has just a few counts. The chain recombines TRBV2 with TRBJ2-3; unclear D gene. The CDR3 length is 14 residues. V shed 1 base and J shed 4 bases, with 9 bases lying between them. Germline values: CDR1 SNHLY, CDR2 FYNNEI. The CDR3 DNA follows: TGTGCCAGCAGTGAAGGGACCACCCCAGATACGCAGTATTTT. This gives the protein CASSEGTTPDTQYF. Full variable domain (rest looked up from reference TRBV2 and TRBJ2-3): EPEVTQTPSHQVTQMGQEVILRCVPISNHLYFYWYRQILGQKVEFLVSFYNNEISEKSEIFDDQFSVERPDGSNFTLKIRSTKLEDSAMYFCASSEGTTPDTQYFGPGTRLTVL.

The rearrangement joins TRBV18 to TRBJ1-5; D uncertain. Germline CDR1 KGHSH, CDR2 LQKENI. The CDR3 runs 15 residues. Trimming left V 1 base short and J 5 bases short, with 12 bases between. The CDR3 bases are TGTGCCAGCTCACCACTTGGGAGGGAAGATCAGCCCCAGCATTTT. Translated: CASSPLGREDQPQHF.

This clonotype was seen only a few times. The chain combines TRBV5-1 with TRBJ2-1, with D maybe TRBD2 (5 bases). This CDR3 has 14 residues. Germline V gene sequence: CDR1 SGHRS, CDR2 YFSETQ. V dropped 0 bases and J dropped 8 bases, with 12 bases sitting between them. The CDR3, as DNA: TGCGCCAGCAGCTTGGGGCTAGCAATCTATGAGCAGTTCTTC. This gives the protein CASSLGLAIYEQFF.

This clonotype showed up many times. The rearrangement uses TRBV5-5 and TRBJ2-3; D gene ambiguous. Germline V gene sequence: CDR1 SGHKS, CDR2 YYEKEE (reference sequence). The V and J ends lost 4 bases and 2 bases respectively, with 8 bases between them. This CDR3 spans 13 amino acids. The CDR3: CASSPGYTDTQYF. The DNA of the CDR3 is TGTGCCAGCAGCCCCGGATACACAGATACGCAGTATTTT. The variable domain in full, with the rest retrieved from reference TRBV5-5 and TRBJ2-3, is DAGVTQSPTHLIKTRGQQVTLRCSPISGHKSVSWYQQVLGQGPQFIFQYYEKEERGRGNFPDRFSARQFPNYSSELNVNALLLGDSALYLCASSPGYTDTQYFGPGTRLTVL.

This clonotype was seen a few times. The chain carries TRBV5-1 and TRBJ2-7; 7 bases agree with TRBD2. The CDR3 has 16 residues. The trim removed 1 base at V and 0 bases at J, leaving 7 bases unmatched. From germline, CDR1 is SGHRS and CDR2 YFSETQ. The CDR3 sequence is CASSLSAGEYSYEQYF. For the CDR3, the DNA is TGCGCCAGCAGCTTGTCCGCGGGGGAGTACTCCTACGAGCAGTACTTC.

The CDR3 region is CASSQNAYGYGYTF. The CDR3 region has the DNA TGTGCCAGCAGCCAAAACGCTTACGGCTATGGCTACACCTTC. V gene TRBV3-1 combines with J gene TRBJ1-2; D is unclear. Per germline, CDR1 LGHDT and CDR2 YNNKEL (reference sequence). The V end lost 2 bases, the J end lost 4 bases, and 11 bases lay between the germline ends. This CDR3 region has 14 residues.